A single sample is the source of the 4 T cell receptor beta chains below, sequenced in a study of blood T cell repertoires in COVID-19. Generated by immunoSEQ multiplex PCR, the TCRdb table keeps only in-frame clones and is missing some. The sample lists about 81,000 clones, around 91% occurring once. The sequencing sample was made of peripheral blood. These receptors all come from a man aged 65-85 years with active or convalescent COVID-19.

The CDR3 region has the DNA TGCGCCAGCAGCCACGGGACAGGGGGGAGGGATCAGCCCCAGCATTTT. This gives the protein CASSHGTGGRDQPQHF. The chain uses TRBV4-3 and TRBJ1-5; 11 nucleotides align to TRBD1. The V gene's germline CDR1 is LGHNA and CDR2 YSLEER. Unmatched junction bases numbered 6, after V lost 3 bases and J lost 5 bases. The CDR3 consists of 16 residues.

The chain joins TRBV19 to TRBJ2-3; 9 bases are shared with TRBD2. The length of the CDR3 is 16 residues. V lost 1 base, J lost 2 bases, and 4 bases stayed unmatched. Germline CDR1 LNHDA, CDR2 SQIVND (reference sequence). CDR3 DNA: TGTGCCAGTAGTATAGTCCCTAGCGGGGCCACAGATACGCAGTATTTT. It is translated as CASSIVPSGATDTQYF.

This clone has only one observation. The V call is TRBV5-1, the J call TRBJ2-7; D gene ambiguous. Trimming took off 0 bases at V and 3 bases at J, with 7 bases between the two ends. CDR3 length: 13 residues. CDR1 SGHRS and CDR2 YFSETQ come from the germline V gene. The CDR3 is CASSLEPFYEQYF. The DNA for the CDR3 is TGCGCCAGCAGCTTGGAGCCCTTCTACGAGCAGTACTTC.

V is TRBV9 and J is TRBJ1-5; D is ambiguous. This CDR3 is 13 amino acids long. Germline assignment: CDR1 SGDLS and CDR2 YYNGEE. Trimming took 3 bases from V and 4 from J, leaving 8 bases between them. The CDR3 DNA is TGTGCCAGCAGCGGAGGTGGGAATCAGCCCCAGCATTTT. It encodes CASSGGGNQPQHF.